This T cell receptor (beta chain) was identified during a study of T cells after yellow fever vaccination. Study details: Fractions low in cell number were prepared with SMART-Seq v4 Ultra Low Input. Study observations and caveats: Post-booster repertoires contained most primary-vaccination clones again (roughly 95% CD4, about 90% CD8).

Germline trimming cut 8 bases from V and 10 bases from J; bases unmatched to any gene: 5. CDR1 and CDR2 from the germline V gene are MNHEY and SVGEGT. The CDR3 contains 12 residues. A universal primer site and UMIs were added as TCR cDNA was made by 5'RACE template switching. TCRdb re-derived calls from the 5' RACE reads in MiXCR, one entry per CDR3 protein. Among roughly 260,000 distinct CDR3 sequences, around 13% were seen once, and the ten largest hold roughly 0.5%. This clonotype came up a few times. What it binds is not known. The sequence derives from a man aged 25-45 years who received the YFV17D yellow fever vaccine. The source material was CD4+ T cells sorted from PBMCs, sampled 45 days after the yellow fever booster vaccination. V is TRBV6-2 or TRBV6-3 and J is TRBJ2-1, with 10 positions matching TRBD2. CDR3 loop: CASSSGRREQFF. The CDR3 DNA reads TGTGCCAGCTCTAGCGGGAGACGGGAGCAGTTCTTC.